Sequencing of this T cell receptor (beta chain) was carried out in a study of Ad26.COV2.S vaccination and SARS-CoV-2 variants. For the study at large: Administration of Ad26.COV2.S was intramuscular, either once or twice 56 days apart. Notes on the study in general: From the TCR breadth and depth analyses, total T cell responses may have been underestimated. Recipients of either vaccine or placebo displayed similar breadth of non-spike TCRs.

Repertoires were generated with immunoSEQ multiplex PCR, while TCRdb's copy carries only in-frame clones and drops some. The table lists 300,000 to 450,000 clones, 70% to 90% of them singletons. Of note for this clone: Its antigen is unknown.

The length of the CDR3 is 13 residues. CDR1 and CDR2 from the germline V gene are GTSNPN and SVGIG (reference sequence). The germline V and J ends were trimmed by 5 bases and 7 bases, with 15 bases remaining between them. As to treatment: some 19 received Ad26.COV2.S at low or high dose, single or two shots; about five received placebo; per-sample allocation not given. Collection of the samples took place on day 63 after the first injection of vaccine or placebo. Recruitment in Boston yielded a donor of adult age, 18-55 years. This sample comprised peripheral blood, obtained in a trial of Ad26.COV2.S vaccine versus placebo. The V call is TRBV30, the J call TRBJ2-4; D uncertain. The receptor comes from a person aged 18 to 59 who received the Ad26.COV2.S COVID-19 vaccine or a placebo. Here the CDR3 DNA reads TGTGCCTGGGCGATAGGGATGGGGAACATTCAGTACTTC. This gives the protein CAWAIGMGNIQYF.